These 5 T cell receptor beta chains came from one sample sequenced in a study of T-cell reconstitution after alpha-beta-depleted transplantation in children (TCRdb year 2016). The library came from PCR. The instrument was an Illumina HiSeq 2500. TCR libraries were prepared with molecular barcoding, using unique molecular identifiers to normalize TCRbeta repertoire quantification. Clones were called with MiXCR by TCRdb after fastp trimmed the public reads at Q25, and only in-frame beta chains were retained. One record per CDR3 amino acid sequence lists the most common genes and DNA. The sample profile shows approximately 500,000 distinct CDR3 sequences; over 9.5% of them were found once. The ten top clones hold approximately 2% of the sample. Explained via the paper, the treatment or condition label denotes: allogeneic hematopoietic cell transplantation with graft depleted of TCRalphabeta T cells and CD19 B cells.

This sample comprised PBMCs, obtained before TCRalphabeta/CD19-depleted stem cell transplant. The receptors here all came from a child aged 2-15 years with inherited bone marrow failure, due to receive a stem cell transplant.

This sequence joins TRBV27 and TRBJ2-5; 9 bases line up with TRBD1. CDR3 length: 14 amino acids. The V gene end was trimmed by 10 bases and the J gene end by 0 bases; junction bases not matched to a gene: 6. Per germline, CDR1 MNHEY and CDR2 SMNVEV (reference sequence). CDR3 loop: CATRDRVYQETQYF. DNA of the CDR3: TGTGCCACCCGGGACAGGGTCTACCAAGAGACCCAGTACTTC.

This clonotype was seen repeatedly, ten times or more. The genes are TRBV4-3 and TRBJ2-6; TRBD1 might be the D (6 bases). This CDR3 spans 18 amino acids. V was cut by 1 base and J by 0 bases, with 13 bases left in between. The germline gives CDR1 LGHNA, CDR2 YSLEER. The CDR3 coding sequence is TGCGCCAGCAGCCAAGTCGCAGGGGAACACTCTGGGGCCAACGTCCTGACTTTC. Its translation is CASSQVAGEHSGANVLTF.

This clonotype was detected ten times or more. The V and J genes are TRBV27 and TRBJ2-1; 8 bases fit TRBD1. V dropped 7 bases and J dropped 0; count of bases not matched to a gene: 8. The CDR3 is 16 residues long. Germline V gives CDR1 MNHEY, CDR2 SMNVEV (reference sequence). CDR3 loop: CASTKTGAYSYNEQFF. CDR3 nucleotide sequence: TGTGCCAGCACTAAGACAGGGGCCTACTCCTACAATGAGCAGTTCTTC.

The chain couples TRBV10-3 to TRBJ1-5; 7 bases match TRBD1. The CDR3 totals 17 residues. The V segment lost 11 bases and the J segment 3 bases; nucleotides outside the gene matches: 19. The germline CDR1 and CDR2 sequences are ENHRY and SYGVKD. This chain's CDR3 is CAGLDRVRIRDNQPQHF. CDR3 nucleotides: TGTGCCGGATTAGACAGGGTTAGGATTCGGGACAATCAGCCCCAGCATTTT.

In this sample, this clonotype turned up many times. V usage is TRBV6-2 or TRBV6-3 and J usage is TRBJ2-2; TRBD2 matches 9 bases. Germline V gene data show CDR1 as MNHEY and CDR2 as SVGEGT. V gave up 4 bases and J gave up 6 bases; unmatched junction bases: 6. The CDR3 has 15 amino acids. CDR3 coding DNA: TGTGCCAGCAGTTTTGCGGGAGGGCCGTCCGGGGAGCTGTTTTTT. Residues: CASSFAGGPSGELFF.